This TCR beta chain came from a study of CD8 T cells in ankylosing spondylitis. General study results and limits: In the blood and synovial fluid of reactive arthritis, some motif variants had been previously reported.

Trimming took 4 bases from V and 4 from J; bases not matched to a gene: 4. CDR3 size: 14 residues. The germline V gene encodes CDR1 SQVTM and CDR2 ANQGSEA. This clonotype appeared many times. Its cognate antigen is unknown. The TCR beta libraries were generated through quantitative 5'-RACE incorporating molecular barcodes. Each CDR3 protein gets one entry after TCRdb re-called the 5' RACE reads with MiXCR. The profile shows some 150,000 distinct CDR3 sequences, about an eighth of them singletons. This TCR was recovered from a female donor with ankylosing spondylitis or in good health (not recorded which). Input material: blood, either unsorted or a sorted T cell fraction (not recorded which). The chain is built from TRBV29-1 and TRBJ2-1; 10 bases are shared with TRBD1. This chain's CDR3 is CSVVWTGGYNEQFF. For the CDR3, the DNA is TGCAGCGTTGTCTGGACAGGGGGTTACAATGAGCAGTTCTTC.